What follows are 3 T cell receptor beta chains derived from one specimen sequenced in a study of T cells in Graves' hyperthyroidism and ophthalmopathy. Regions amplified from RNA transcripts were the TCR beta CDR3 regions. A set of HTBI primers served as the primers for a first-round RT-PCR of the TCR CDR3. MiXCR, run by TCRdb on the multiplex PCR reads, gives a single entry per CDR3 protein. The sample holds about 380,000 distinct CDR3 sequences, around 13% seen once. Specimen: blood. Receptors originate from a woman in her fifties or sixties with Graves' hyperthyroidism.

CDR3 residues: CASSLKAGSTDTQYF. In DNA form, the CDR3 reads TGTGCCAGCAGCTTGAAGGCGGGAAGCACAGATACGCAGTATTTT. The gene calls are TRBV5-4 and TRBJ2-3, with D possibly being TRBD2 (6 bases). CDR1 and CDR2 (germline): SGHNT, YYREEE (reference sequence). CDR3 size: 15 residues. With 1 base removed from V and 0 bases from J, the gap between germline ends came to 9 bases.

The chain combines TRBV5-1 with TRBJ2-3; D is unresolved. Germline V gene data show CDR1 as SGHRS and CDR2 as YFSETQ. This CDR3 spans 13 amino acids. V was pared by 1 base and J by 5 bases, with 8 bases between. CDR3 sequence (DNA): TGCGCCAGCAGCTTGTACCCCGAAGATACGCAGTATTTT. It yields the protein CASSLYPEDTQYF.

The chain uses TRBV5-1 and TRBJ2-2; the D gene could be TRBD1 or TRBD2 (6 bases each). V shed 4 bases and J shed 0 bases, with 13 bases lying between them. The CDR3 totals 16 residues. CDR1 and CDR2 from the germline V gene are SGHRS and YFSETQ. This CDR3 is CASSEGGHSNTGELFF. CDR3 DNA: TGCGCCAGCAGCGAGGGGGGACACTCGAACACCGGGGAGCTGTTTTTT.